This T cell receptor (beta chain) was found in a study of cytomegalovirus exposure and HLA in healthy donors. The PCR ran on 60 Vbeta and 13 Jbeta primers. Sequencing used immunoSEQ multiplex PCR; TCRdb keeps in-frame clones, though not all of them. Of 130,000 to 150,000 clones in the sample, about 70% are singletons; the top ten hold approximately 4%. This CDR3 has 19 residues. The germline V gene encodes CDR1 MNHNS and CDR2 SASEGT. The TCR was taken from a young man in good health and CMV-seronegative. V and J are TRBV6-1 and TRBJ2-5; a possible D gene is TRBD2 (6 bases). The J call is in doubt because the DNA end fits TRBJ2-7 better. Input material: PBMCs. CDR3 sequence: CASSDALYSTGVSSYEQYF. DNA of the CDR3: TGTGCCAGCAGTGACGCCCTTTATTCAACGGGGGTAAGCTCCTACGAGCAGTACTTC.